The 17 T cell receptor beta chains reported below all come from one sample, sequenced in a study of regulatory T cells in long-lasting Graves disease. Arm-PCR of CDR3 regions with iRepertoire HTBI primers generated TCR beta libraries. Using its own MiXCR run on the multiplex PCR reads, TCRdb lists one record per CDR3 protein. This sample has fewer than 550,000 distinct CDR3 sequences, with about 16% found just once. This sample's time point: newly diagnosed GD, antithyroid drugs for less than 3 months. RNA from PBMCs was the source of the TCR library. The sample was also linked to a second study, of T cells in Graves' hyperthyroidism and ophthalmopathy.

The material was peripheral blood mononuclear cells (PBMCs), obtained at new diagnosis, from a patient treated with antithyroid drugs. These receptors originate from a woman aged 40 to 65 with Graves disease.

This clonotype was seen repeatedly, ten times or more. V gene TRBV28 combines with J gene TRBJ1-2; no clear D gene. The CDR3 has 16 amino acids. Looked up from germline, CDR1 is MDHEN and CDR2 is SYDVKM. The V end lost 4 bases, the J end lost 5 bases, and 20 bases lay between the germline ends. CDR3 DNA sequence: TGTGCCAGCAGTTCTCACTCGGCCCCTCCGTGGTATGGCTACACCTTC. Its translation: CASSSHSAPPWYGYTF.

This clonotype was detected only a few times. This chain links TRBV20-1 with TRBJ1-2, with 8 bases lining up with TRBD1. The CDR3 has 12 residues. Germline V gives CDR1 DFQATT, CDR2 SNEGSKA (reference sequence). V lost 6 bases and J lost 8; bases outside the gene matches: 8. CDR3 loop: CSAFPTGEGYTF. The DNA for the CDR3 is TGCAGTGCCTTCCCGACAGGGGAAGGCTACACCTTC.

The CDR3 region is CASTPGRNTEAFF. For the CDR3, the DNA is TGTGCCAGCACCCCTGGGAGGAACACTGAAGCTTTCTTT. J is TRBJ1-1 and V is TRBV12-3 or TRBV12-4; D is uncertain. Trimming took 7 bases from V and 1 from J, leaving 10 bases between them. The CDR3 is 13 residues long.

This clonotype was found many times. The V call is TRBV2, the J call TRBJ2-1; 8 nucleotides match TRBD1. V lost 5 bases and J lost 1; bases outside the gene matches: 4. Per germline, CDR1 SNHLY and CDR2 FYNNEI. This CDR3 spans 15 amino acids. Written as DNA, the CDR3 is TGTGCCAGCAGTCTGGACAGGGTATCCTACAATGAGCAGTTCTTC. This codes for CASSLDRVSYNEQFF.

This clonotype was detected ten times or more. This chain joins TRBV12-3 or TRBV12-4 and TRBJ2-1; TRBD2 is a possible D gene (5 bases). The CDR3 has 11 residues. V lost 9 bases and J 8 bases, leaving 11 bases between the germline ends. CDR3 loop: CASSPRDEQFF. CDR3 DNA: TGTGCCAGTTCCCCGAGGGATGAGCAGTTCTTC.

This clonotype was counted between two and nine times. The genes are TRBV5-1 and TRBJ2-7; D unclear. The CDR3 covers 16 residues. V was cut by 5 bases and J by 3 bases, with 21 bases left in between. CDR1 SGHRS and CDR2 YFSETQ come from the germline V gene. The CDR3 spells CASSNTPAYSYYEQYF. In DNA form, the CDR3 reads TGCGCCAGCAGTAATACACCGGCCTATTCTTACTACGAGCAGTACTTC.

This clonotype was detected ten times or more. J is TRBJ2-3 and V is TRBV29-1, with D unresolved. This CDR3 comprises 15 residues. The V and J ends lost 5 bases and 2 bases respectively, with 17 bases between them. Germline assignment: CDR1 SQVTM and CDR2 ANQGSEA. CDR3: CSVHPNGRTTDTQYF. DNA for the CDR3: TGCAGCGTTCACCCGAACGGCAGAACCACAGATACGCAGTATTTT.

This clonotype was detected ten times or more. This rearrangement joins TRBV2 to TRBJ2-1, with D possibly being TRBD1 (7 bases). The CDR3 contains 15 residues. Germline CDR1 SNHLY, CDR2 FYNNEI. V shed 4 bases and J shed 6 bases, with 16 bases lying between them. CDR3 sequence (DNA): TGTGCCAGCAGTGTGATGGGCGGGACAGTCAATGAGCAGTTCTTC. This encodes CASSVMGGTVNEQFF.

This clonotype showed up many times. This chain connects TRBV2 to TRBJ1-4, with D possibly being TRBD1 (6 bases). Trimming removed 6 bases from V and 7 bases from J, with 15 bases in between. The CDR3 has 14 amino acids. Germline assignment: CDR1 SNHLY and CDR2 FYNNEI. CDR3 bases: TGTGCCAGCAGCGGAGGGGGAAGGCGTGAAAAACTGTTTTTT. This encodes CASSGGGRREKLFF.

This clonotype was observed many times. The chain links TRBV7-6 to TRBJ2-7, with 9 bases matching TRBD1. The germline V gene encodes CDR1 SGHVS and CDR2 FNYEAQ. With V trimmed by 5 bases and J by 6 bases, 8 bases remained unmatched. CDR3 length: 14 amino acids. The CDR3 bases are TGTGCCAGCAGCGAGGGACAGGGCCCCACCGAGCAGTACTTC. As protein: CASSEGQGPTEQYF.

This clonotype came up a few times. The chain combines TRBV4-2 with TRBJ2-3, with TRBD2 identical over 7 bases. Trimming removed 0 bases from V and 2 bases from J; junction bases left unmatched: 11. The CDR3 runs 18 residues. Germline loops: CDR1 LGHNA, CDR2 YNFKEQ. CDR3 nucleotides: TGTGCCAGCAGCCAAGAGGCACATGGGGGGGGACCCACAGATACGCAGTATTTT. This translates into CASSQEAHGGGPTDTQYF.

This chain links TRBV4-1 with TRBJ2-7; D is unresolved. Germline CDR1 and CDR2: MGHRA and YSYEKL. V lost 0 bases and J lost 7, with 19 bases in between. The CDR3 consists of 16 residues. CDR3 residues: CASSQDGNRAKWEQYF. The CDR3 DNA reads TGCGCCAGCAGCCAAGATGGGAACAGAGCCAAGTGGGAGCAGTACTTC.

The chain recombines TRBV20-1 with TRBJ1-4; 11 bases match TRBD1. CDR1 is DFQATT, CDR2 SNEGSKA, per germline (reference sequence). V shed 0 bases, J shed 3 bases, and the junction held 6 bases outside the gene matches. This CDR3 comprises 17 residues. The CDR3: CSARDRDRGSANEKLFF. In DNA form, the CDR3 reads TGCAGTGCTAGAGATAGGGACAGGGGGTCAGCTAATGAAAAACTGTTTTTT.

This clonotype was recorded at least ten times. Mismatch with germline at one junction end may stem from a read error. The chain uses TRBV5-1 and TRBJ1-1, with TRBD1 matching 7 bases. Germline V lookup: CDR1 SGHRS, CDR2 YFSETQ. This CDR3 is built from 16 residues. CDR3 sequence: CASSLDGQAMNTEAFF. Written as DNA, the CDR3 is TGTGCCAGCAGCTTGGACGGACAGGCCATGAACACTGAAGCTTTCTTT.

The V and J genes are TRBV7-9 and TRBJ1-5; 7 positions match TRBD1. Unmatched junction bases numbered 7, after V lost 4 bases and J lost 4 bases. The length of the CDR3 is 15 residues. The germline V gene has CDR1 SEHNR and CDR2 FQNEAQ (reference sequence). The CDR3 sequence is CASSSAAGQNQPQHF. CDR3 nucleotides: TGTGCCAGCAGCTCCGCCGCGGGACAGAATCAGCCCCAGCATTTT.

This clonotype was seen at least ten times. The chain combines TRBV28 with TRBJ2-7, with D perhaps matching TRBD2 (5 bases). The CDR3 has 13 residues. Germline CDR1 MDHEN, CDR2 SYDVKM. Between the trimmed V and J ends, which lost 6 bases and 5 bases, there was a span of 14 bases. The chain's CDR3 is CASSLPETNEQYF. The CDR3 DNA sequence: TGTGCCAGCAGCCTACCGGAGACTAACGAGCAGTACTTC.

This clonotype was seen at least ten times. The rearrangement links TRBV18 to TRBJ1-2; D unresolved. From germline, CDR1 is KGHSH and CDR2 LQKENI. CDR3 length: 14 residues. V gave up 3 bases and J gave up 2 bases, with 10 bases separating them. The CDR3 protein is CASSPLGNNYGYTF. The CDR3 DNA reads as TGTGCCAGCTCACCTCTCGGGAACAACTATGGCTACACCTTC.